What follows is one T cell receptor beta chain and its context. Clones were sequenced by immunoSEQ multiplex PCR, and TCRdb holds only the in-frame ones, with some missing. The table shows more than 45,000 clones, with 80% to 90% occurring only once. This sample was taken from a study of OX40 agonist ivuxolimab in advanced cancers. Germline V CDR1 and CDR2: MGHRA, YSYEKL. The germline V and J ends were trimmed by 0 bases and 4 bases, with 7 bases remaining between them. CDR3 size: 14 residues. V gene TRBV4-1 combines with J gene TRBJ2-1; unclear D gene. This receptor was identified in an adult with an advanced solid tumor such as melanoma, head and neck, liver or kidney cancer. The input for sequencing was CD4+ or CD8+ T cells sorted from blood, taken in a trial of the OX40 agonist ivuxolimab. The CDR3 protein is CASSQERSYNEQFF. The CDR3 region has the DNA TGCGCCAGCAGCCAAGAGAGATCTTACAATGAGCAGTTCTTC.